The 3 T cell receptor beta chains below come from one sample, sequenced in a study of T-cell reconstitution after alpha-beta-depleted transplantation in children. No antigens are known for them. Unique molecular identifiers were incorporated when the TCRbeta library was constructed. TCRdb reanalysed the PCR reads using MiXCR and keeps one entry per CDR3 protein. Of around 300,000 distinct CDR3 sequences in the sample, over 7% were seen once. Overall study results and limits: Hyperexpanded clones declined; after one year, newly produced T cells mostly supplied diversity.

The starting material was peripheral blood, obtained 360 days after TCRalphabeta/CD19-depleted stem cell transplant. The receptors stem from a female patient between 2 and 15 years old who had a stem cell transplant for Fanconi anemia, so the T cells may come from the graft donor.

With respect to this clonotype: A much larger clone lies a single base off, so this may be a read error. The conserved closing phenylalanine or tryptophan is absent in this CDR3, likely reflecting a read error. The chain has TRBV20-1 and TRBJ1-1, with a weak D call TRBD1 (5 bases). The germline V gene encodes CDR1 DFQATT and CDR2 SNEGSKA (reference sequence). The CDR3 consists of 10 residues. The CDR3 nucleotides read TGCAGGGGACCGGTTACTGAAGCTTTCTCT. This gives the protein CRGPVTEAFS.

This clonotype occurred many times. The V gene is TRBV18, the J gene TRBJ2-3; D is unclear. V lost 6 bases, J lost 4 bases, and 8 bases lay in between. The CDR3 extends over 12 amino acids. Germline V lookup: CDR1 KGHSH, CDR2 LQKENI. The DNA for the CDR3 is TGTGCCAGCTCCCAATTTCCAGATACGCAGTATTTT. Translation: CASSQFPDTQYF.

This clonotype came up many times. The chain is built from TRBV5-1 and TRBJ1-3; 7 nucleotides agree with TRBD1. Losses at the gene ends were 2 bases for V and 0 bases for J; bases not matched to a gene: 8. The CDR3 is 17 residues long. Germline-derived CDR1 and CDR2 are SGHRS and YFSETQ. The CDR3 DNA sequence: TGCGCCAGCAGCTTAGAACAGGGGCCGACCTCTGGAAACACCATATATTTT. Protein product: CASSLEQGPTSGNTIYF.